This T cell receptor (beta chain) originates from a study of TIL therapy for anti-PD-1-resistant metastatic lung cancer. The immunoSEQ assay was v3. Only in-frame clones appear in the TCRdb table, and some are missing; sequencing was by immunoSEQ multiplex PCR. Of 6,000 to 7,500 clones detected, about 65% appear once; the ten largest clones hold about 8%. Germline values: CDR1 LNHDA, CDR2 SQIVND (reference sequence). The CDR3 runs 15 residues. With 1 base removed from V and 0 bases from J, the gap between germline ends came to 8 bases. This clone was seen a handful of times. Noted time point: pre-treatment sample, taken before nivolumab and TIL therapy. Most excised metastases sampled were pleural nodules or supraclavicular lymph nodes.

The chain links TRBV19 to TRBJ2-3, with D possibly called TRBD1 or TRBD2 (5 bases each). The receptor was derived from a person aged 25-79 years with non-small cell lung cancer. The starting material was tumor tissue, obtained at baseline. The CDR3 loop is CASSIGGGSTDTQYF. The CDR3 DNA is TGTGCCAGTAGTATAGGTGGGGGAAGCACAGATACGCAGTATTTT.